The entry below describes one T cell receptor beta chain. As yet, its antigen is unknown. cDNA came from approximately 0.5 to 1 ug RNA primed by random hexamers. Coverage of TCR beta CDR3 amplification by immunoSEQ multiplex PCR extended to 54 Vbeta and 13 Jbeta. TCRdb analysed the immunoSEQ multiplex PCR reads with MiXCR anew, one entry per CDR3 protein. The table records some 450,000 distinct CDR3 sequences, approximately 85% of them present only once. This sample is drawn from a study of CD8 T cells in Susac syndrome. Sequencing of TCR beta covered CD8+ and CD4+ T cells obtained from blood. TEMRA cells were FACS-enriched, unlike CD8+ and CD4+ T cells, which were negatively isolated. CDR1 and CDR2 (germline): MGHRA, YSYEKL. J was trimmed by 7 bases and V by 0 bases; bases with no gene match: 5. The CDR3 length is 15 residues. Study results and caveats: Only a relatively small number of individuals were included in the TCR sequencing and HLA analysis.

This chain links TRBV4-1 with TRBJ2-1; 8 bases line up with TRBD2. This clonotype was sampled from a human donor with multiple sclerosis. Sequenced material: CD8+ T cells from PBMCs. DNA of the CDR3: TGCGCCAGCAGCCAAGAGGTAGCGGGGTTAAATGAGCAGTTCTTC. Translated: CASSQEVAGLNEQFF.